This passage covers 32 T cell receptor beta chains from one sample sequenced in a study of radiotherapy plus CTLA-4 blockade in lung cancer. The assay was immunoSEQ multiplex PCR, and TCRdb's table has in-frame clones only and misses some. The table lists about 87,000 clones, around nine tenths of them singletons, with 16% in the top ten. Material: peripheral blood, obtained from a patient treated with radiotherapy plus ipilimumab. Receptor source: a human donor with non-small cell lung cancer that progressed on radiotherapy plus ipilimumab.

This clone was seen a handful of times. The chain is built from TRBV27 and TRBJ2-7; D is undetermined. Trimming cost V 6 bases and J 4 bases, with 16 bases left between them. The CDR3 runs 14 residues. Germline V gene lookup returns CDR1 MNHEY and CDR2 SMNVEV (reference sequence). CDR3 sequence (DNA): TGTGCCAGCAGCCCAGACCGTGCCCCTTACGAGCAGTACTTC. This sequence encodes CASSPDRAPYEQYF.

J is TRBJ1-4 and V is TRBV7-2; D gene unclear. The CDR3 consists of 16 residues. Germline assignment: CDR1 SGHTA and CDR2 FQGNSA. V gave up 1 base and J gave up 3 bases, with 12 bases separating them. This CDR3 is CASSLDRPAANEKLFF. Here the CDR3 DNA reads TGTGCCAGCAGCTTAGATCGACCTGCAGCTAATGAAAAACTGTTTTTT.

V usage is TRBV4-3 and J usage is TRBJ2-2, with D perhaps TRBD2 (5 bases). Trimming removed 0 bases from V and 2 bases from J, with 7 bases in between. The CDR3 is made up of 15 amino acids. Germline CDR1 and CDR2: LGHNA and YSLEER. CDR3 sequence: CASSQEEGNTGELFF. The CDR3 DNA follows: TGCGCCAGCAGCCAAGAAGAGGGTAACACCGGGGAGCTGTTTTTT.

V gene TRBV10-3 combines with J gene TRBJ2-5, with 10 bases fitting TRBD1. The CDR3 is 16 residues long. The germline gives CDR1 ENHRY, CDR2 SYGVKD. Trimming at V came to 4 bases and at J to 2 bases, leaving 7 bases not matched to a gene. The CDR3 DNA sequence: TGTGCCATCAGTGCTGACAGGGGGCTCTCACAAGAGACCCAGTACTTC. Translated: CAISADRGLSQETQYF.

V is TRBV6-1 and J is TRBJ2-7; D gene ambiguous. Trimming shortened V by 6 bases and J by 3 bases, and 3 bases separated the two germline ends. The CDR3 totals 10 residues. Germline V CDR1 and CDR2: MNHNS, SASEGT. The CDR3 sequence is CASSYYEQYF. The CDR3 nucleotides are TGTGCCAGCAGCTACTACGAGCAGTACTTC.

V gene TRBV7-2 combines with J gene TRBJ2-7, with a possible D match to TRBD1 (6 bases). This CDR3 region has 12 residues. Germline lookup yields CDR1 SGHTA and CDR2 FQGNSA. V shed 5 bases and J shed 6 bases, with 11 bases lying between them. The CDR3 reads CASSITGSEQYF. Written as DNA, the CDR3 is TGTGCCAGCAGCATTACAGGGTCCGAGCAGTACTTC.

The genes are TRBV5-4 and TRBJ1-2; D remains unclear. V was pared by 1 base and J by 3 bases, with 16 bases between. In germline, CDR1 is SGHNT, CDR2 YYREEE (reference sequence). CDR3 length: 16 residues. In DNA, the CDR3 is TGTGCCAGCAGCTTGAGTAGTGGGAATCCGGACTATGGCTACACCTTC. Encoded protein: CASSLSSGNPDYGYTF.

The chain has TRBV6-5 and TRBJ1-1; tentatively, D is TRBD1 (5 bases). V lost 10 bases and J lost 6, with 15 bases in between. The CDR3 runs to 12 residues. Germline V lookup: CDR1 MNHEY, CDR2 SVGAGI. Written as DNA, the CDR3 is TGTGCCACCGAGCAGGGAAATTCTGAAGCTTTCTTT. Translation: CATEQGNSEAFF.

CDR3: CASSADRGGSGTDTQYF. CDR3 nucleotide sequence: TGTGCCAGCAGCGCGGACAGGGGAGGATCGGGAACAGATACGCAGTATTTT. V is TRBV13 and J is TRBJ2-3; 9 positions match TRBD1. V was clipped by 5 bases and J by 3 bases; unmatched bases: 12. This CDR3 comprises 17 residues. Germline V gene sequence: CDR1 PRHDT, CDR2 FYEKMQ (reference sequence). Full variable domain (remainder filled in from reference TRBV13 and TRBJ2-3): AAGVIQSPRHLIKEKRETATLKCYPIPRHDTVYWYQQGPGQDPQFLISFYEKMQSDKGSIPDRFSAQQFSDYHSELNMSSLELGDSALYFCASSADRGGSGTDTQYFGPGTRLTVL.

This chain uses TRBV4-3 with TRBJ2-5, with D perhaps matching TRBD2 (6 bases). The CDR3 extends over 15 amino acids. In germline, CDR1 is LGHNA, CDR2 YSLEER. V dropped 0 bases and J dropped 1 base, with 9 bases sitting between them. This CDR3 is CASSQEALAQETQYF. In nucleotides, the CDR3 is TGCGCCAGCAGCCAAGAGGCACTAGCCCAAGAGACCCAGTACTTC.

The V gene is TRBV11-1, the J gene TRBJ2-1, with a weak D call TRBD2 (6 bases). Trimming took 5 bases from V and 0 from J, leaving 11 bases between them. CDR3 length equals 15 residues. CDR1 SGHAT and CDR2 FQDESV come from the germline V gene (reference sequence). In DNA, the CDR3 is TGTGCCAGCAGCACGGGACTTCTCTCCTACAATGAGCAGTTCTTC. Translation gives CASSTGLLSYNEQFF.

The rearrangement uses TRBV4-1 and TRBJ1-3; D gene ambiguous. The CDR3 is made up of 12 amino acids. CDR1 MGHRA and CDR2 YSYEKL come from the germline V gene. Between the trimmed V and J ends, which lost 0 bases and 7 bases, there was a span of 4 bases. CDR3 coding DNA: TGCGCCAGCAGCCAAGATCGGAACACCATATATTTT. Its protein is CASSQDRNTIYF.

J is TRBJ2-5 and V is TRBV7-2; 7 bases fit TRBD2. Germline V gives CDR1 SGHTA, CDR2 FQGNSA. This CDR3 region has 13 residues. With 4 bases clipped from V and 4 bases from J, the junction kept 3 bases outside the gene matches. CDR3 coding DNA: TGTGCCAGCAGCTGGGGACTATTAGAGACCCAGTACTTC. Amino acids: CASSWGLLETQYF. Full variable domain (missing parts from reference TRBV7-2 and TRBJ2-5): GAGVSQSPSNKVTEKGKDVELRCDPISGHTALYWYRQSLGQGLEFLIYFQGNSAPDKSGLPSDRFSAERTGGSVSTLTIQRTQQEDSAVYLCASSWGLLETQYFGPGTRLLVL.

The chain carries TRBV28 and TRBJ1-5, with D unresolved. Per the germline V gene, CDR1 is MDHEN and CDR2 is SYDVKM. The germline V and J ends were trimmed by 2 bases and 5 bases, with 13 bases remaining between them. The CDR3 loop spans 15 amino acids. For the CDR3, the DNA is TGTGCCAGCAGTTTAGGTGGCAGAAAGGATCAGCCCCAGCATTTT. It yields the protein CASSLGGRKDQPQHF. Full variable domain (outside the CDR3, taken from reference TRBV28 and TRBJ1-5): DVKVTQSSRYLVKRTGEKVFLECVQDMDHENMFWYRQDPGLGLRLIYFSYDVKMKEKGDIPEGYSVSREKKERFSLILESASTNQTSMYLCASSLGGRKDQPQHFGDGTRLSIL.

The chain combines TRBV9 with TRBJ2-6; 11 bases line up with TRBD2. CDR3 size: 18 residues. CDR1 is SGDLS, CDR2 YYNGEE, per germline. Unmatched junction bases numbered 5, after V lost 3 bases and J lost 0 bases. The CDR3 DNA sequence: TGTGCCAGCAGCGAGGGACTAGCGGCGAGCTCTGGGGCCAACGTCCTGACTTTC. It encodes CASSEGLAASSGANVLTF.

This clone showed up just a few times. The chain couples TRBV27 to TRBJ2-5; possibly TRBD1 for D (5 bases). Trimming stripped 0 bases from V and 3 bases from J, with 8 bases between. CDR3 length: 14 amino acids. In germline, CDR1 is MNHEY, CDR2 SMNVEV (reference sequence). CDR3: CASSLSGVKETQYF. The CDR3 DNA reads TGTGCCAGCAGTTTATCAGGGGTAAAAGAGACCCAGTACTTC.

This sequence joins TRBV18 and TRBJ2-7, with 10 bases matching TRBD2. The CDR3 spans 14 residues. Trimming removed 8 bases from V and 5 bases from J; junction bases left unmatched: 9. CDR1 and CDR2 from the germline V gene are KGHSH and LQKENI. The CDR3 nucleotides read TGTGCCAGCACCAAGCGGGAGGGCCGAGACGAGCAGTACTTC. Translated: CASTKREGRDEQYF. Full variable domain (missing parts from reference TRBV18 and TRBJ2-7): NAGVMQNPRHLVRRRGQEARLRCSPMKGHSHVYWYRQLPEEGLKFMVYLQKENIIDESGMPKERFSAEFPKEGPSILRIQQVVRGDSAAYFCASTKREGRDEQYFGPGTRLTVT.

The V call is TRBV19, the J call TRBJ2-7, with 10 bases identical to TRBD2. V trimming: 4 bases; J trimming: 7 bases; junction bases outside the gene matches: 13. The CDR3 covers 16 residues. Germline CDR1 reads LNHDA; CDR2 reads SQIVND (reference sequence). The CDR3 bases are TGTGCCAGTAGTACGACCGGGACTAGCGCCCCGCGGGAGCAGTACTTC. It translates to CASSTTGTSAPREQYF.

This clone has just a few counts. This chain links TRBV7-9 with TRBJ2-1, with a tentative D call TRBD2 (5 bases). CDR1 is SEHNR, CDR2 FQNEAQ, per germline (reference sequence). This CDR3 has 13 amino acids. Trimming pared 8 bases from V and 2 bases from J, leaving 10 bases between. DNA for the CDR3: TGTGCCAGCCGAATCGGGACCTACAATGAGCAGTTCTTC. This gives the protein CASRIGTYNEQFF.

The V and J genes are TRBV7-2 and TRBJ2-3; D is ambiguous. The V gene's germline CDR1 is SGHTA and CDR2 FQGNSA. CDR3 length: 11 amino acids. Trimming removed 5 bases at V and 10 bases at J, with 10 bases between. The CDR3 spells CASSRLRSQYF. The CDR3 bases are TGTGCCAGCAGCCGATTGCGGTCGCAGTATTTT.

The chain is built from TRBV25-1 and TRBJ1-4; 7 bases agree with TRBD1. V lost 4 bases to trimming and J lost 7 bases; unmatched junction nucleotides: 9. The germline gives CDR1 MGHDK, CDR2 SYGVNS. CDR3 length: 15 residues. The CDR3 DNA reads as TGTGCCAGCAGTGCTCCAGGGGGTTTTGGTGAAAAACTGTTTTTT. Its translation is CASSAPGGFGEKLFF.

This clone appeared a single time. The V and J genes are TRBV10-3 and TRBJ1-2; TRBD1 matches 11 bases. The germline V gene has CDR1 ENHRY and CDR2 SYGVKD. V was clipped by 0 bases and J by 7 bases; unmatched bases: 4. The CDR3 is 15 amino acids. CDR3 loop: CAISESRDRGSGYTF. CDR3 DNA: TGTGCCATCAGTGAGTCTAGGGACAGGGGGTCTGGCTACACCTTC.

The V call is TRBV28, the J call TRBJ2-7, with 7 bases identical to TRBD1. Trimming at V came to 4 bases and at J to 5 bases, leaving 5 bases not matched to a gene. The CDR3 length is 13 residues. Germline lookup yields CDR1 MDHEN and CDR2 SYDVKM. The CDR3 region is CASSSGTADEQYF. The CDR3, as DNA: TGTGCCAGCAGTTCCGGGACAGCGGACGAGCAGTACTTC.

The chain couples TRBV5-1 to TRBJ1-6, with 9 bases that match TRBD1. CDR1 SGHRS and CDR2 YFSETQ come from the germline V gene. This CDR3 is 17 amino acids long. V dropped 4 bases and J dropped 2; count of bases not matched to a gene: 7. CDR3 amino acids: CASSQGTGLTYNSPLHF. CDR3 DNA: TGCGCCAGCAGCCAGGGGACAGGGCTGACCTATAATTCACCCCTCCACTTT.

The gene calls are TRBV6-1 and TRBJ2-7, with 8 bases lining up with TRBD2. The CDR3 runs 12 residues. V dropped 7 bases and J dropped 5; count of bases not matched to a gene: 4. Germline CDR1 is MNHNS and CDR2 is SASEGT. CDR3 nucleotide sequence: TGTGCCAGCACGGGAGGGCCCCACGAGCAGTACTTC. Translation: CASTGGPHEQYF.

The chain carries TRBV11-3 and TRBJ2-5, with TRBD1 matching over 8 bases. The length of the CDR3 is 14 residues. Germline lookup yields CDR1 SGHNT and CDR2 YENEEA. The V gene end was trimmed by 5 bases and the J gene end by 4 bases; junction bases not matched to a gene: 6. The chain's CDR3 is CASSPRQGSETQYF. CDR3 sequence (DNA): TGTGCCAGCAGCCCAAGACAGGGGTCAGAGACCCAGTACTTC.

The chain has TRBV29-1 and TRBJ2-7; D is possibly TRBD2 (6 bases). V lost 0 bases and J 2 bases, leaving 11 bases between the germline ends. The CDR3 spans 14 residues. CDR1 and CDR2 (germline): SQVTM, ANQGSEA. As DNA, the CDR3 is TGCAGCGTTGAAGATCCGGGGGTCACCTACGAGCAGTACTTC. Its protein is CSVEDPGVTYEQYF.

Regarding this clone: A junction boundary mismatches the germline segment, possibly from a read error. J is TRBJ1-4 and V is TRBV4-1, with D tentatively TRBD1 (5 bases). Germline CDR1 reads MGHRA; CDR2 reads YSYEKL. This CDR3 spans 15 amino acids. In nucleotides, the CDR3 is TGTGCCAGCAGCCAACGGTCGGGGGGAGATGAAAAACTGTTTTTT. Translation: CASSQRSGGDEKLFF.

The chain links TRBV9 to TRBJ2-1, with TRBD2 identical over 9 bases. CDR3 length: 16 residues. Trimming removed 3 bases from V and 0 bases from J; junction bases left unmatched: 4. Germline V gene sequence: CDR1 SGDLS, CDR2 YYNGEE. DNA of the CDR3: TGTGCCAGCAGCGCCAGACTAGCGGCCTCCTACAATGAGCAGTTCTTC. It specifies CASSARLAASYNEQFF.

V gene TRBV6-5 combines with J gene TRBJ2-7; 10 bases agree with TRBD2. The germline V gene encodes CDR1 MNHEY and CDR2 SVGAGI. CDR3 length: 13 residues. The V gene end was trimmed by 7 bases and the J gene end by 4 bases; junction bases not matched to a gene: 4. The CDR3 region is CASMASGGYEQYF. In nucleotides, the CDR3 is TGTGCCAGCATGGCTAGCGGGGGTTACGAGCAGTACTTC.

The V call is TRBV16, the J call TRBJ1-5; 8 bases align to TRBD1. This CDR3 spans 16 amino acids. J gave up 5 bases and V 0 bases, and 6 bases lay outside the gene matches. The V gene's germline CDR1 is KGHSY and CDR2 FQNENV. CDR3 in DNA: TGTGCCAGCAGCCAATCGACAGGGGCGCCCCATCAGCCCCAGCATTTT. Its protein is CASSQSTGAPHQPQHF.

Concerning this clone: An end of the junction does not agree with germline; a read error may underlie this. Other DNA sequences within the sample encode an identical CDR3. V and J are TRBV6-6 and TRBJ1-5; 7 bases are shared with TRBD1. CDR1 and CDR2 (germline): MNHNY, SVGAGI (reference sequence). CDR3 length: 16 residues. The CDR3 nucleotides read TGTGCCAGCAGTTACCCCACAGGGGCGCCCAATCAGCCCCAGCACTTT. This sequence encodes CASSYPTGAPNQPQHF.